Shown below are 23 T cell receptor beta chains from a single sample sequenced in a study of blood T cell repertoires in COVID-19. Profiled with immunoSEQ multiplex PCR; TCRdb holds only in-frame clones, not every one. The table shows approximately 30,000 clones, with 85% occurring only once. Sequences were obtained from peripheral blood. These receptors were obtained from a human donor with acute or convalescent COVID-19. The donor label of this sample is uncertain.

V gene TRBV7-2 combines with J gene TRBJ2-1; TRBD2 aligns across 12 bases. Losses at the gene ends were 3 bases for V and 9 bases for J; bases not matched to a gene: 3. The germline V gene has CDR1 SGHTA and CDR2 FQGNSA. This CDR3 comprises 14 residues. Here the CDR3 DNA reads TGTGCCAGCAGCTTTCCTAGCGGGAGGGGTGAGCAGTTCTTC. Protein product: CASSFPSGRGEQFF.

The DNA of the CDR3 is TGCGCCAGCAGCTTGGCCAAAGTAGCGGGAGGATCCCACAATGAGCAGTTCTTC. Its translation is CASSLAKVAGGSHNEQFF. J is TRBJ2-1 and V is TRBV5-1; 10 bases are a match to TRBD2. The CDR3 extends over 18 amino acids. Germline assignment: CDR1 SGHRS and CDR2 YFSETQ. Trimming removed 0 bases from V and 5 bases from J; junction bases left unmatched: 11.

The genes are TRBV28 and TRBJ2-7, with D maybe TRBD2 (5 bases). CDR1 and CDR2 (germline): MDHEN, SYDVKM. The CDR3 is 14 residues long. Trimming removed 3 bases from V and 0 bases from J, with 9 bases in between. As DNA, the CDR3 is TGTGCCAGCAGTTTCTCAACTAGCTCCTACGAGCAGTACTTC. Encoded protein: CASSFSTSSYEQYF.

This clone was counted a few times. The chain employs TRBV3-1 (or the pseudogene TRBV3-2) and TRBJ2-1; D not certain. Germline V gives CDR1 LGHDT, CDR2 YNNKEL (reference sequence). The CDR3 extends over 12 amino acids. Trimming shortened V by 4 bases and J by 6 bases, and 7 bases separated the two germline ends. CDR3 protein: CASSRTSNEQFF. CDR3 nucleotides: TGTGCCAGCAGCCGTACGAGCAATGAGCAGTTCTTC.

The chain employs TRBV2 and TRBJ2-6; 11 bases match TRBD1. There are 17 residues in the CDR3. V dropped 5 bases and J dropped 0; count of bases not matched to a gene: 3. Germline loops: CDR1 SNHLY, CDR2 FYNNEI. The CDR3 reads CASSRTGGYSGANVLTF. CDR3 coding DNA: TGTGCCAGCAGTCGGACAGGGGGCTACTCTGGGGCCAACGTCCTGACTTTC.

CDR3 DNA sequence: TGTGCCAGCAGTCCTCGAAGACAGGGACGCACAGATACGCAGTATTTT. Protein sequence: CASSPRRQGRTDTQYF. The rearrangement links TRBV28 to TRBJ2-3; 7 nucleotides align to TRBD1. Germline V gene sequence: CDR1 MDHEN, CDR2 SYDVKM. V was clipped by 5 bases and J by 1 base; unmatched bases: 9. The CDR3 is 16 residues long.

The J gene is TRBJ1-3, the V gene TRBV21-1; the D call in the table, TRBD1, was not verified against the DNA. TRBV21-1 is recorded as a pseudogene. The CDR3 is 16 amino acids. The CDR3 DNA reads as TGTGCCAGCAGCAAGGCAGTGGTGCCCTCTGGAAACACCATATATTTT. Translation: CASSKAVVPSGNTIYF.

The CDR3 DNA reads as TGTGCCAGCCGGGACACCCAAAGTTCCAGAGGTACGCAGTATTTT. Translating gives CASRDTQSSRGTQYF. The chain carries TRBV6-5 and TRBJ2-3; tentatively, D is TRBD1 (6 bases). With 8 bases removed from V and 8 bases from J, the gap between germline ends came to 23 bases. The CDR3 is made up of 15 amino acids. Looked up from germline, CDR1 is MNHEY and CDR2 is SVGAGI.

The rearrangement uses TRBV15 and TRBJ1-4; perhaps TRBD1 as D (5 bases). The CDR3 spans 15 residues. Deletions cut 2 bases from V and 4 bases from J, with 11 bases between. Germline V gene lookup returns CDR1 LNHNV and CDR2 YYDKDF (reference sequence). The CDR3 DNA reads as TGTGCCACCAGCAGACGGACACAGTTTAATGAAAAACTGTTTTTT. Amino acids: CATSRRTQFNEKLFF.

The chain joins TRBV5-4 to TRBJ2-7; perhaps TRBD1 as D (7 bases). Trimming stripped 3 bases from V and 2 bases from J, with 18 bases between. The germline V gene has CDR1 SGHNT and CDR2 YYREEE (reference sequence). There are 16 residues in the CDR3. CDR3 region: CASSSGQERGTYEQYF. In nucleotides, the CDR3 is TGTGCCAGCAGCTCCGGACAGGAACGGGGGACCTACGAGCAGTACTTC.

The CDR3 region has the DNA TGCGCCAGCAGCCAAGATCCCGGACGGGAGAATGGCTACACCTTC. As protein: CASSQDPGRENGYTF. The rearrangement links TRBV4-3 to TRBJ1-2; D gene ambiguous. Germline lookup yields CDR1 LGHNA and CDR2 YSLEER. V lost 0 bases to trimming and J lost 6 bases, with 14 bases between them. The CDR3 is made up of 15 amino acids.

The chain carries TRBV19 and TRBJ2-6; the match to TRBD1 covers 8 bases. Germline V gives CDR1 LNHDA, CDR2 SQIVND (reference sequence). Losses at the gene ends were 1 base for V and 8 bases for J; bases not matched to a gene: 13. CDR3 length equals 18 residues. Written as DNA, the CDR3 is TGTGCCAGTAGTATAGGGTCGACAGGGGTCTTGATATCCAACGTCCTGACTTTC. Protein sequence: CASSIGSTGVLISNVLTF.

The gene calls are TRBV7-2 and TRBJ1-2, with D uncertain. Per germline, CDR1 SGHTA and CDR2 FQGNSA. This CDR3 has 15 residues. V was trimmed by 0 bases and J by 4 bases, leaving 12 bases between them. The CDR3 here is CASSLAPDFSYGYTF. Here the CDR3 DNA reads TGTGCCAGCAGCTTAGCCCCGGACTTTTCCTATGGCTACACCTTC.

V gene TRBV28 combines with J gene TRBJ2-1, with D unresolved. The CDR3 length is 12 residues. Germline V CDR1 and CDR2: MDHEN, SYDVKM. V lost 6 bases and J 8 bases, leaving 11 bases between the germline ends. The CDR3, as DNA: TGTGCCAGCAGGCCCCCCGGAGATGAGCAGTTCTTC. Protein product: CASRPPGDEQFF.

V and J are TRBV6-1 and TRBJ2-7, with TRBD2 matching 10 bases. This CDR3 is 15 amino acids long. Germline assignment: CDR1 MNHNS and CDR2 SASEGT. V shed 2 bases and J 4 bases; nucleotides not matched to a gene: 5. In DNA form, the CDR3 reads TGTGCCAGCAGTGAAACAGCGGGGGGGCCTTACGAGCAGTACTTC. Translated, it gives CASSETAGGPYEQYF.

The V gene is TRBV5-4, the J gene TRBJ1-2, with D perhaps TRBD1 (6 bases). Germline values: CDR1 SGHNT, CDR2 YYREEE (reference sequence). This CDR3 spans 15 amino acids. V was shortened by 1 base and J by 8 bases, with 18 bases between the two germline ends. CDR3 protein: CASSLKITGLDGYTF. CDR3 DNA sequence: TGTGCCAGCAGCTTGAAAATCACAGGGCTAGACGGCTACACCTTC.

This rearrangement joins TRBV7-2 to TRBJ2-7; 7 bases are a match to TRBD2. The V gene's germline CDR1 is SGHTA and CDR2 FQGNSA. The CDR3 contains 15 residues. V lost 4 bases and J lost 3; bases outside the gene matches: 9. Written as DNA, the CDR3 is TGTGCCAGCAGCTCCCCCGGTGGGGGGGTCTACGAGCAGTACTTC. This encodes CASSSPGGGVYEQYF.

The chain carries TRBV9 and TRBJ1-1; the match to TRBD1 covers 9 bases. Losses at the gene ends were 3 bases for V and 6 bases for J; bases not matched to a gene: 0. The CDR3 length is 12 residues. Germline-derived CDR1 and CDR2 are SGDLS and YYNGEE. The CDR3 DNA reads as TGTGCCAGCAGCGACAGGGGGCCTGAAGCTTTCTTT. It yields the protein CASSDRGPEAFF.

This clone was counted once. The CDR3 spells CASSSGAGANVLTF. The CDR3 bases are TGTGCCAGCTCCTCAGGGGCTGGGGCCAACGTCCTGACTTTC. The chain has TRBV19 and TRBJ2-6; possibly TRBD1 for D (6 bases). Germline V lookup: CDR1 LNHDA, CDR2 SQIVND (reference sequence). Trimming stripped 9 bases from V and 2 bases from J, with 11 bases between. The CDR3 consists of 14 residues.

The J gene is TRBJ1-2, the V gene TRBV7-9; the match to TRBD1 covers 8 bases. Germline assignment: CDR1 SEHNR and CDR2 FQNEAQ (reference sequence). This CDR3 has 13 amino acids. Trimming took 3 bases from V and 3 from J; bases not matched to a gene: 0. This CDR3 is CASSLGQDYGYTF. The CDR3 nucleotides read TGTGCCAGCAGCTTGGGACAGGACTATGGCTACACCTTC. Full variable domain (outside the CDR3, taken from reference TRBV7-9 and TRBJ1-2): DTGVSQNPRHKITKRGQNVTFRCDPISEHNRLYWYRQTLGQGPEFLTYFQNEAQLEKSRLLSDRFSAERPKGSFSTLEIQRTEQGDSAMYLCASSLGQDYGYTFGSGTRLTVV.

The CDR3 sequence is CATSSEGLLAGGSSYNEQFF. In DNA, the CDR3 is TGTGCCACCAGCAGTGAGGGTTTACTAGCGGGGGGGAGCTCCTACAATGAGCAGTTCTTC. The V and J genes are TRBV15 and TRBJ2-1; 13 bases align to TRBD2. The CDR3 is made up of 20 amino acids. Germline values: CDR1 LNHNV, CDR2 YYDKDF (reference sequence). With 3 bases clipped from V and 0 bases from J, the junction kept 11 bases outside the gene matches. Complete variable domain (other parts from reference TRBV15 and TRBJ2-1): DAMVIQNPRYQVTQFGKPVTLSCSQTLNHNVMYWYQQKSSQAPKLLFHYYDKDFNNEADTPDNFQSRRPNTSFCFLDIRSPGLGDTAMYLCATSSEGLLAGGSSYNEQFFGPGTRLTVL.

The rearrangement links TRBV5-5 to TRBJ2-2; maybe TRBD1 (6 bases). Trimming took 0 bases from V and 0 from J, leaving 6 bases between them. CDR3 length equals 15 residues. The germline V gene has CDR1 SGHKS and CDR2 YYEKEE (reference sequence). The CDR3 loop reads CASSLGTANTGELFF. DNA of the CDR3: TGTGCCAGCAGCTTGGGGACAGCGAACACCGGGGAGCTGTTTTTT.

A few counts support this clone. The chain recombines TRBV2 with TRBJ1-2; the match to TRBD1 covers 7 bases. Trimming cost V 3 bases and J 4 bases; bases outside gene matches: 14. CDR3 size: 17 residues. The V gene's germline CDR1 is SNHLY and CDR2 FYNNEI. The CDR3 region is CASSEQQGVIPLYGYTF. As DNA, the CDR3 is TGTGCCAGCAGTGAGCAGCAGGGGGTTATCCCTCTCTATGGCTACACCTTC.